One sample yielded the 4 T cell receptor beta chains listed below, sequenced in a study of OX40 agonist ivuxolimab in advanced cancers. The table came from immunoSEQ multiplex PCR; TCRdb's copy has only in-frame clones and leaves some out. There are about 87,000 clones in the sample; roughly 89% occur only once, and around 1.6% lies in the top ten. The sequencing used CD4+ or CD8+ T cells sorted from blood, collected in a trial of the OX40 agonist ivuxolimab. The receptors here all came from an adult with an advanced solid tumor such as melanoma, head and neck, liver or kidney cancer.

The chain uses TRBV19 and TRBJ1-2; no reliable D call. CDR1 is LNHDA and CDR2 is SQIVND in the germline V gene (reference sequence). This CDR3 has 15 residues. Trimming pared 1 base from V and 5 bases from J, leaving 14 bases between. CDR3 amino acids: CASSIGQPGGYGYTF. The CDR3, as DNA: TGTGCCAGTAGTATAGGTCAACCTGGAGGATATGGCTACACCTTC.

The chain recombines TRBV6-1 with TRBJ2-7, with TRBD1 matching 9 bases. The V gene end was trimmed by 7 bases and the J gene end by 5 bases; junction bases not matched to a gene: 12. This CDR3 comprises 15 residues. Per germline, CDR1 MNHNS and CDR2 SASEGT. This CDR3 is CASIPNRDRVHEQYF. CDR3 coding DNA: TGTGCCAGCATCCCGAACCGGGACAGGGTCCACGAGCAGTACTTC.

J is TRBJ2-5 and V is TRBV7-2; possible D gene TRBD1, 5 bases. Trimming pared 1 base from V and 5 bases from J, leaving 17 bases between. The CDR3 covers 16 residues. Germline V gene data show CDR1 as SGHTA and CDR2 as FQGNSA. CDR3 in amino acids: CASSLGGVRPWETQYF. In DNA form, the CDR3 reads TGTGCCAGCAGCTTAGGGGGCGTCAGGCCGTGGGAGACCCAGTACTTC.

The chain couples TRBV21-1 to TRBJ2-2; the table's D call of TRBD1 was not tested on the DNA. TRBV21-1 is given as a pseudogene. The CDR3 has 15 amino acids. DNA for the CDR3: TGTGCCAGCAGCCGTAGACAGTCTGGGACCGGGGAGCTGTTTTTT. Protein product: CASSRRQSGTGELFF.